This TCR beta chain was observed in a study of identical twins. Concerning this clonotype itself: Its antigen is not known.

CDR1 GTSNPN and CDR2 SVGIG come from the germline V gene (reference sequence). Trimming shortened V by 5 bases and J by 3 bases, and 4 bases separated the two germline ends. The CDR3 sequence is 10 residues long. Broader study findings: The authors noted that invariant MAIT and iNKT cells could partly confound zero-insertion analyses. Beta clonotypes that were abundant in cord blood contained fewer insertions, a pattern absent from memory repertoires.

Each cDNA held unique molecular identifiers, and template switching gave it a universal primer site. TCRdb reprocessed the 5' RACE reads with MiXCR, giving one entry per CDR3 protein. This repertoire shows just over 450,000 distinct CDR3 sequences, 12% to 15% found once; its top ten account for approximately 0.52%. The same sample was also studied in work on yellow fever vaccine responses in identical twins.

The TCR sequence derives from a woman in her late teens or twenties in good health. The sample consisted of CD4+ T cells sorted from blood. The chain links TRBV30 to TRBJ2-5, with D uncertain. CDR3 region: CAWSEETQYF. DNA for the CDR3: TGTGCCTGGTCAGAAGAGACCCAGTACTTC.